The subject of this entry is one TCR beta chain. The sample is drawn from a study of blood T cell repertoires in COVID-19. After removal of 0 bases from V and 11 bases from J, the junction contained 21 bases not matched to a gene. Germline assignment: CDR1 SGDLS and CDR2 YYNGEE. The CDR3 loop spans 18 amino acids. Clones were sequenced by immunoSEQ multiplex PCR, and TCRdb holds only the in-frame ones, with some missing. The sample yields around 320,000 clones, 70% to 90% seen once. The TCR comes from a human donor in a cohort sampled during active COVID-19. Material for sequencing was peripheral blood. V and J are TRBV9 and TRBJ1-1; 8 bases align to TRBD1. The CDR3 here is CASSVEATRMTGAAGAFF. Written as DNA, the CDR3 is TGTGCCAGCAGCGTAGAGGCGACGCGGATGACAGGGGCCGCGGGTGCTTTCTTT.